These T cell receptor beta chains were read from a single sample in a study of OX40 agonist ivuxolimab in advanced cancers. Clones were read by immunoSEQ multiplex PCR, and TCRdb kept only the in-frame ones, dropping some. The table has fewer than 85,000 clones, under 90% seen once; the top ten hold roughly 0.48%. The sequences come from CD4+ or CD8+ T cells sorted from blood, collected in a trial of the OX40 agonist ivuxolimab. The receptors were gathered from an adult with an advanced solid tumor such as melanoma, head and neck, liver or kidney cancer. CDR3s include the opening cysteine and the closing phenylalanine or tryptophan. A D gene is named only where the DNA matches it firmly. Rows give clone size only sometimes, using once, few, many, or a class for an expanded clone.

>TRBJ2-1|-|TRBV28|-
TGTGCCAGCAGAAACTCTCCGGGACTCTACTACAATGAGCAGTTCTTC
CASRNSPGLYYNEQFF
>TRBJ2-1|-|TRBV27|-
TGTGCCAGCAGTTTAAAACAGGGAAGGGATGAGCAGTTCTTC
CASSLKQGRDEQFF
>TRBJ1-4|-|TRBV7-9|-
TGTGCCAGCGGGGCCCTCGGTGAAAAACTGTTTTTT
CASGALGEKLFF
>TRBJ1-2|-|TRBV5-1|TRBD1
TGCGCCAGCAGCGGGGACAGGGGAGGGGATGGCTACACCTTC
CASSGDRGGDGYTF
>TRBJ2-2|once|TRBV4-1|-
TGCGCCAGCAGCCAAGAGGACGGCGCGAACACCGGGGAGCTGTTTTTT
CASSQEDGANTGELFF
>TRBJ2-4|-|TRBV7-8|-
TGTGCCAGCAGCTTGGGGAGGAGGGGGCCCGGAAACATTCAGTACTTC
CASSLGRRGPGNIQYF
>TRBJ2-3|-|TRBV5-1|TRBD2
TGCGCCAGCAGCTTGGGTGCGGGAGGGAGGACAGATACGCAGTATTTT
CASSLGAGGRTDTQYF
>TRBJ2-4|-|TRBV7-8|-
TGTGCCAGCAGCCGGGACCGGGGGAGCAAAAACATTCAGTACTTC
CASSRDRGSKNIQYF
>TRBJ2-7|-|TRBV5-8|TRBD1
TGTGCCAGCAGCCCTGACAGGGGACGACACTACGAGCAGTACTTC
CASSPDRGRHYEQYF
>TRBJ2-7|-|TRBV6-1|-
TGTGCCAGCAGTGGAACAGGGCGAGCCTACGAGCAGTACTTC
CASSGTGRAYEQYF
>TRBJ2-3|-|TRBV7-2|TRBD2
TGTGCCAGCAGCCCCCCGGGGACTAGCGGGCTAACTGGTGGGCAGTATTTT
CASSPPGTSGLTGGQYF
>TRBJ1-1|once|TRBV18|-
TGTGCCAGCTCCCCCAAATCCGGGGGCACTGAAGCTTTCTTT
CASSPKSGGTEAFF
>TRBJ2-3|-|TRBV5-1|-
TGCGCCAGCAGACTACAGGGTTTATGGACAGATACGCAGTATTTT
CASRLQGLWTDTQYF
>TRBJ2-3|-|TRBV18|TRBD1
TGTGCCAGCTCCCCTCTCCGGGACAGGGCTAGCACAGATACGCAGTATTTT
CASSPLRDRASTDTQYF
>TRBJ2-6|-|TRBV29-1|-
TGCAGCGTTGAAGATGAGGCAGGGGCGAGCTCTGGGGCCAACGTCCTGACTTTC
CSVEDEAGASSGANVLTF
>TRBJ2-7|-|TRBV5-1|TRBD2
TGCGCCAGCAGCTGGGATAGCGGGAAGTATAACGAGCAGTACTTC
CASSWDSGKYNEQYF
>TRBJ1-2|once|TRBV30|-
TGTGCCTGGAGTGCATTGACCCGGCGGTATGGCTACACCTTC
CAWSALTRRYGYTF
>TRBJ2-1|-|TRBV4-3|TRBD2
TGCGCCAGCAGCCAGGACGTCCTTGGGACTAGCGGCTACAATGAGCAGTTCTTC
CASSQDVLGTSGYNEQFF
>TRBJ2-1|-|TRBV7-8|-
TGTGCCAGCAGCTTAGTAGGAGGGAGGAATGAGCAGTTCTTC
CASSLVGGRNEQFF
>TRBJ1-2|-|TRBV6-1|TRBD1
TGTGCCAGCGGACAGGCTCCTTCCTATGGCTACACCTTC
CASGQAPSYGYTF
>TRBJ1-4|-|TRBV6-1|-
TGTGCCAGCAGTGAAATTTGGGCAGGGAATGAAAAACTGTTTTTT
CASSEIWAGNEKLFF
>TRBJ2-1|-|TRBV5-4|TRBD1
TGTGCCAGCAGCCCAAGAACAGGGGGTGACTACAATGAGCAGTTCTTC
CASSPRTGGDYNEQFF
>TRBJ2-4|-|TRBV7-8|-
TGTGCCAGCAGCACTTCGACTTCTACTCTAGCCAAAAACATTCAGTACTTC
CASSTSTSTLAKNIQYF
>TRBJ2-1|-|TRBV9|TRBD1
TGTGCCAGCAGCGTACAGGGGGCACCGGGCAATGAGCAGTTCTTC
CASSVQGAPGNEQFF
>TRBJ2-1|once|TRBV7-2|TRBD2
TGTGCCAGCAGCTTCCGAGGACTAGCGGGTGTGGATGAGCAGTTCTTC
CASSFRGLAGVDEQFF
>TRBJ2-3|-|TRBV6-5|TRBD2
TGTGCCAGCAGTTCCCGAGCGGGGCTCGCAGATACGCAGTATTTT
CASSSRAGLADTQYF
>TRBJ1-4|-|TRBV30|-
TGTGCCTGGAGTGTACGAAGTGAAAAACTGTTTTTT
CAWSVRSEKLFF
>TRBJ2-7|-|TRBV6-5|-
TGTGCCAGCAGTTACTCTTCACAGGGAGCCTACGAGCAGTACTTC
CASSYSSQGAYEQYF
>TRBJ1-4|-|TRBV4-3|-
TGCGCCAGCAGCCAAGAGTTTAGGACAGCTAATGAAAAACTGTTTTTT
CASSQEFRTANEKLFF
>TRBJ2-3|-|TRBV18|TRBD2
TGTGCCAGCTCACCACCGGGACTAGCGGGGGGGCATGATACGCAGTATTTT
CASSPPGLAGGHDTQYF
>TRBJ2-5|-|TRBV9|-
TGTGCCAGCAGCGTAACGCCGGGGAGTGGAGAGACCCAGTACTTC
CASSVTPGSGETQYF
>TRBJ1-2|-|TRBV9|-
TGTGCCAGCAGCGTAGGTGTGGACAGCAACTATGGCTACACCTTC
CASSVGVDSNYGYTF
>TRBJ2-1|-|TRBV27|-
TGTGCCAGCAGTTCCCCTGGGGGGCAGAGTGAGCAGTTCTTC
CASSSPGGQSEQFF
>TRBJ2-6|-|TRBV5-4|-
TGTGCCAGCAGCCTACAGGGCACTGGGGCCAACGTCCTGACTTTC
CASSLQGTGANVLTF
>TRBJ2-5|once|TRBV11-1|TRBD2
TGTGCCAGCAGCTTCGGGACTAGCGGGGGGACCTCCCAAGAGACCCAGTACTTC
CASSFGTSGGTSQETQYF
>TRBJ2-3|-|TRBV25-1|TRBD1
TGTGCCAGCAGTGGGACAGGGAAAGATACGCAGTATTTT
CASSGTGKDTQYF
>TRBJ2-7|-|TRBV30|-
TGTGCCCGCGTGGAGGGGCGGGAGCAGTACTTC
CARVEGREQYF
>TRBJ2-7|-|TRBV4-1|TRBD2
TGCGCCAGCAGCCAAGGCGGGAGCTTCTCCTACGAGCAGTACTTC
CASSQGGSFSYEQYF
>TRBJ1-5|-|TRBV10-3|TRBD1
TGTGCCATCAGTGATTCCGGACAGGGCAATCAGCCCCAGCATTTT
CAISDSGQGNQPQHF
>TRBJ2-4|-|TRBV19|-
TGTGCCAGTACCCATCCATCCAAAAACATTCAGTACTTC
CASTHPSKNIQYF
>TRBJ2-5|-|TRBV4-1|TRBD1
TGCGCCAGCAGCCCTGGGACAGGGGGCCTCCACCAAGAGACCCAGTACTTC
CASSPGTGGLHQETQYF
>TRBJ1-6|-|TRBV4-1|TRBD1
TGCGCCAGCAGGTCGGACAGGGCAGAGAATTCACCCCTCCACTTT
CASRSDRAENSPLHF
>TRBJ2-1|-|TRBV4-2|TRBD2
TGTGCCAGCAGCCCGGGACTAGGGGGACGGGGGTCCTACAATGAGCAGTTCTTC
CASSPGLGGRGSYNEQFF
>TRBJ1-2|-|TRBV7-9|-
TGTGCCAGCAGCCCCCGCCAACAGAGGGATGGCTACACCTTC
CASSPRQQRDGYTF
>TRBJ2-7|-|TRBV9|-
TGTGCCAGCAGCGCGTGGGGCGGAGACGAGCAGTACTTC
CASSAWGGDEQYF
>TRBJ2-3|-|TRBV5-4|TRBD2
TGTGCCAGCAGCTTGGATCTAGCGGGGGGCACAGATACGCAGTATTTT
CASSLDLAGGTDTQYF
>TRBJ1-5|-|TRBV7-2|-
TGTGCCAGCAGCTTAGATCTGGGGCCCCAGCATTTT
CASSLDLGPQHF
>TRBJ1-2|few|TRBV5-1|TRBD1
TGCGCCAGCAGCTTGACGGTTGGGACAGCTAACTATGGCTACACCTTC
CASSLTVGTANYGYTF
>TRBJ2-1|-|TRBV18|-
TGTGCCAGCTCACCACCGAGTAGGGATGGGGAGCAGTTCTTC
CASSPPSRDGEQFF
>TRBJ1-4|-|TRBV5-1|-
TGCGCCAGCAGCTTGATGGGGGCTAATGAAAAACTGTTTTTT
CASSLMGANEKLFF
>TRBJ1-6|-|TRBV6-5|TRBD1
TGTGCCAGCAGTCGACAGGGAAATTCACCCCTCCACTTT
CASSRQGNSPLHF
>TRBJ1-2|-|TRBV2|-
TGTGCCAGCAGGGGGACGATCTATGGCTACACCTTC
CASRGTIYGYTF
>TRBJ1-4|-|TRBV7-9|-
TGTGCCAGCAGCTTAGGGGAAAAACAGGGCCTGTTTTTT
CASSLGEKQGLFF
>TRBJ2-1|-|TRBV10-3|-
TGTGCCATCAGTGAAAAGGACAGACACGACAATGAGCAGTTCTTC
CAISEKDRHDNEQFF